This TCR beta chain was sequenced in a study of blood T cell repertoires in COVID-19. About the research overall: PBMCs, B-cell-depleted T cells, or T cells were the source of the cDNA or gDNA that made up the material.

Remarks on this clone: Other DNA sequences in this specimen translate into the identical CDR3.

This CDR3 has 14 amino acids. The J segment lost 1 base and the V segment lost 1 base, leaving 1 base of the junction unmatched. Germline V gene data show CDR1 as SGHRS and CDR2 as YFSETQ. As originally analysed: Estimation of nucleated cell counts relied on the amplification of reference gene primers. Clones were read by immunoSEQ multiplex PCR, and TCRdb kept only the in-frame ones, dropping some. That table supplies the V and J calls and clone size; D and trimming were determined from the DNA. The sample holds 100,000 to 150,000 clones, 75% to 90% seen once. Material: PBMCs or T cells enriched from blood (not recorded which). V gene TRBV5-1 combines with J gene TRBJ1-1, with 7 bases lining up with TRBD1. The sequence derives from a woman aged 45 to 65 who had recovered from COVID-19. The CDR3 is CASSLTGANTEAFF. The CDR3 coding sequence is TGCGCCAGCAGCTTGACAGGGGCGAACACTGAAGCTTTCTTT.